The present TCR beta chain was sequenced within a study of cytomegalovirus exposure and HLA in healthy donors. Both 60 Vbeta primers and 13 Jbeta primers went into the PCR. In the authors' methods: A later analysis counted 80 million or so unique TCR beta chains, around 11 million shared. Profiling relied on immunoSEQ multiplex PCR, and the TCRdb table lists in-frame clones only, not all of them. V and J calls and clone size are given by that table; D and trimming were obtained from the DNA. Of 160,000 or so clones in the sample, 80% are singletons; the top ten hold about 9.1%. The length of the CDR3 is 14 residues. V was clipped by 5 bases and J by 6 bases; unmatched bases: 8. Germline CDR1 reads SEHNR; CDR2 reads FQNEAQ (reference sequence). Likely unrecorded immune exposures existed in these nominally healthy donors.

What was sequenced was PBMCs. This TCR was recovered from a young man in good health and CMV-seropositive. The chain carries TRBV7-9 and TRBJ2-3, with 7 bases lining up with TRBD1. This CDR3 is CASSLDREWDTQYF. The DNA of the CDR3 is TGTGCCAGCAGCCTTGACAGGGAATGGGATACGCAGTATTTT.